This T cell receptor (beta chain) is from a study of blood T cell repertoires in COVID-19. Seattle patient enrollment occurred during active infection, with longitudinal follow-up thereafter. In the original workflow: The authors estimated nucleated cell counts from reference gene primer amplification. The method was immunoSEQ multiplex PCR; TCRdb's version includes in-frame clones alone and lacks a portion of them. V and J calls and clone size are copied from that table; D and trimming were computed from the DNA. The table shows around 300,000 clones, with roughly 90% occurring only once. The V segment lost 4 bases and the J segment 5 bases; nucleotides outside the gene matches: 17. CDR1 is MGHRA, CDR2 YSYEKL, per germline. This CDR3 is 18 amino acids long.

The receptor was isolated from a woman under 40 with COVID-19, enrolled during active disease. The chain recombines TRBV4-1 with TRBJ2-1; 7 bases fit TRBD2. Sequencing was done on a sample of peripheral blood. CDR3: CASSRSHNLAETNNEQFF. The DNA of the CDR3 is TGCGCCAGCAGCCGAAGTCACAACCTAGCGGAGACAAACAATGAGCAGTTCTTC.